A selection of T cell receptor beta chains follows, all from one sample in a study of shared clonotypes between healthy human individuals. Clones were sequenced by immunoSEQ multiplex PCR, and TCRdb holds only the in-frame ones, with some missing. The sample shows 2 million to 3 million clones, roughly 93% of them seen only once. Material: naive CD4+ T cells from PBMCs. Receptor source: a man aged 18 to 30 in good health. Some clones in this sample may be carry-over from other donors' samples. CDR3s leave out the opening cysteine and the closing phenylalanine or tryptophan. Clone size is given for some rows only: seen once, a few or many times, or a class if the clone is expanded.

v_call clone_size cdr3_aa
TRBV19 once ASSAFRLAGGPGTGELF
TRBV4-1 once ASSRGQFYEQY
TRBV7-9 NA ASSPEGQTEAF
TRBV18 once ASSSAGTSGSRWDTQY
TRBV7-9 NA ASSLAKGNYNEQF
TRBV15 NA ATSRTRGGTSGYNEQF
TRBV28 once ASSDRLTAGPQH
TRBV28 NA ASSLGDGGSSTDTQY
TRBV6-6 NA ASSLGLAGENEQF
TRBV7-2 NA ASSLEAVGPEAF
TRBV13 NA ASSLRPWQNTGELF
TRBV5-1 NA ASSLPGASMNTEAF
TRBV4-1 NA ASSQGIAGGSNEQF
TRBV15 NA ATSILGPYGYT
TRBV7-2 NA ASSLAGDQPQH
TRBV5-1 NA ASSLGGGETQY
TRBV25-1 NA ASSEYGGGYNEQF
TRBV18 NA ASSPGNEQF
TRBV6-7 NA ATGAVTSYEQY
TRBV6-6 NA ASSPGGGYQPQH
TRBV6-1 NA ASKGTGSNTEAF
TRBV9 few ASSRDTEAF
TRBV28 NA ASSLWVNQPQH
TRBV2 NA ASSPERGLTEAF
TRBV27 NA ASRPDRRSYEQY
TRBV5-4 NA ASSGRTKETQY
TRBV5-1 NA ASSSGTPNSPLH
TRBV9 few ASSRENTEAF
TRBV5-1 NA ASALEEGGPSEQF
TRBV19 NA ASSIDSSGRAKTQY
TRBV7-3 NA ASSLTAGGAWETQY
TRBV6-5 few ASSSPLGPATEAF
TRBV7-9 NA ASSPRRNTNTEAF
TRBV5-4 NA ASSLASEYYEQY
TRBV11-2 NA ASSFTSGITDTQY
TRBV4-2 NA ASSLTSGGEQY
TRBV9 once ASSVAGQGNTGELF
TRBV11-2 NA ASSRQLNTEAF
TRBV21-1 few ASSKPPDRGNEKLF
TRBV5-1 NA ASGTSGLNTGELF
TRBV6-1 NA ASSEVIDNYGYT
TRBV19 NA ASSILGKLYEQY
TRBV28 NA ASSLRERNEQF
TRBV25-1 NA ASSGGAVYEQY
TRBV6-6 NA ASRDRQGVRSYGYT
TRBV6-1 NA ASSEPGASSGNTIY
TRBV2 NA ASITESGTHSPLH
TRBV14 NA ASSQDLVRGTVPYEQY
TRBV5-1 NA ASMPFLAESYNEQF